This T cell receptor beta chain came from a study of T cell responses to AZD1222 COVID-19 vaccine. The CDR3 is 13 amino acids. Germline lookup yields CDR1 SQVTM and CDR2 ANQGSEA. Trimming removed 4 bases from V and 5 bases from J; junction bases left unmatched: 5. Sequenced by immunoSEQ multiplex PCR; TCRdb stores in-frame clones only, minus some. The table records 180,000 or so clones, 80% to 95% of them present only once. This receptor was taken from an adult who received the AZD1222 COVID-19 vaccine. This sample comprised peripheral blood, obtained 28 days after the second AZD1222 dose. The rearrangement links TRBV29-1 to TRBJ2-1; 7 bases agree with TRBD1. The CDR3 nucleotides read TGCAGCGTTGCCCGGGACAGCAACAATGAGCAGTTCTTC. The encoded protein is CSVARDSNNEQFF.